The sequence of this T cell receptor (beta chain) was determined in a study of blood T cell repertoires in COVID-19. Study context: T cells, B-cell-depleted T cells, or PBMCs supplied cDNA or gDNA.

Original data processing: Nucleated cell counts were estimated from reference gene primer amplification. Only in-frame clones appear in the TCRdb table, and some are missing; sequencing was by immunoSEQ multiplex PCR. From that table come the V and J calls and clone size; the DNA was used to work out D and trimming. Here the sample spans around 220,000 clones, 86% being singletons. Sequenced material: peripheral blood. The sequence was obtained from a woman aged 45-60 years with COVID-19, enrolled during active disease.

Written as DNA, the CDR3 is TGTGCCAGCAAGGTGGACAGAACTAACACTGAAGCTTTCTTT. This encodes CASKVDRTNTEAFF. The J gene is TRBJ1-1, the V gene TRBV27, with D perhaps TRBD1 (6 bases). The CDR3 totals 14 residues. V lost 7 bases and J lost 2, with 14 bases in between. Looked up from germline, CDR1 is MNHEY and CDR2 is SMNVEV (reference sequence).